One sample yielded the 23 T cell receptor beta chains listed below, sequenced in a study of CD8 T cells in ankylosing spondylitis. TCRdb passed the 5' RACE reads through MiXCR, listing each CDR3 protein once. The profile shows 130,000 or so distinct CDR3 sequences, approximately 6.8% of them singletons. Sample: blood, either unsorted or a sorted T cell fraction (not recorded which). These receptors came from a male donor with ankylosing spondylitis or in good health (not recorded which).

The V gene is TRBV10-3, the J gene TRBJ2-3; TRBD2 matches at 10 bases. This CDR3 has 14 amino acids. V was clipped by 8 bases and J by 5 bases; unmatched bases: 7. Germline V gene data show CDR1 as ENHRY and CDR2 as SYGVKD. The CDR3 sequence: CAIGLAGEGDTQYF. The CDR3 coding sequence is TGTGCCATCGGCCTAGCGGGAGAGGGAGATACGCAGTATTTT.

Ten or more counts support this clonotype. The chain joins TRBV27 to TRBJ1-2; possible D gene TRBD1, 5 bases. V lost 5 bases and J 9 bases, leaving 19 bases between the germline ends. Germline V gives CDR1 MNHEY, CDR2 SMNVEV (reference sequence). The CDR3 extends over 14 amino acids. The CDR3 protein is CASSPTSGWGSYTF. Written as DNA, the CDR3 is TGTGCCAGCAGTCCTACCTCAGGGTGGGGAAGCTACACCTTC.

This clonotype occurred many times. The CDR3 DNA sequence: TGTGCCAGCAGTTTAGGGTGGGACAGCGAAGCTTTCTTT. Protein product: CASSLGWDSEAFF. V is TRBV12-3 or TRBV12-4 and J is TRBJ1-1; TRBD1 agrees at 7 bases. The V gene end was trimmed by 1 base and the J gene end by 8 bases; junction bases not matched to a gene: 4. This CDR3 comprises 13 residues.

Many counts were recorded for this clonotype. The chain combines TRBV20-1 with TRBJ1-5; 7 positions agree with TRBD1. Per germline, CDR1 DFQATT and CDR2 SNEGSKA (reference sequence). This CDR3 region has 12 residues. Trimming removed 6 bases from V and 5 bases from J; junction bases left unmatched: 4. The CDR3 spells CSAATGDQPQHF. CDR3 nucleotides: TGCAGTGCAGCCACAGGGGATCAGCCCCAGCATTTT.

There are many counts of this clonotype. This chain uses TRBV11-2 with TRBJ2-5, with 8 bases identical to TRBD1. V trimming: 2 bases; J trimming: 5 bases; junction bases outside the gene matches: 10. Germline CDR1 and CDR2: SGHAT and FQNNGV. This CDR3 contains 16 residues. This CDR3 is CASSLFRQGLTETQYF. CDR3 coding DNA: TGTGCCAGCAGCTTATTCCGACAGGGGCTGACTGAGACCCAGTACTTC.

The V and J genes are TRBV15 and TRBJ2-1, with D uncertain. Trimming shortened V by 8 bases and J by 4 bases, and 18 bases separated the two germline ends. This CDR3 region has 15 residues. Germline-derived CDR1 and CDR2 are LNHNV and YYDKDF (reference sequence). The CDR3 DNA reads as TGTGCCACCCAAGAGGACGATGGAGTGTACAATGAGCAGTTCTTC. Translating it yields CATQEDDGVYNEQFF.

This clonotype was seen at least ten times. CDR3 protein: CSATTGDLLLYEQYF. The CDR3 coding sequence is TGCAGTGCTACCACCGGAGACTTGCTACTCTACGAGCAGTACTTC. V usage is TRBV20-1 and J usage is TRBJ2-7; D is unresolved. Trimming left V 4 bases short and J 3 bases short, with 19 bases between. The CDR3 is 15 residues long. Germline V gives CDR1 DFQATT, CDR2 SNEGSKA (reference sequence).

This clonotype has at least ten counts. For the CDR3, the DNA is TGTGCCAGCAGCCCCCAAGGGGCCGAGGCTCAAGAGACCCAGTACTTC. Translating it yields CASSPQGAEAQETQYF. The chain is built from TRBV9 and TRBJ2-5; perhaps TRBD1 as D (5 bases). CDR1 is SGDLS, CDR2 YYNGEE, per germline. The CDR3 loop spans 16 amino acids. Trimming took 4 bases from V and 2 from J, leaving 18 bases between them.

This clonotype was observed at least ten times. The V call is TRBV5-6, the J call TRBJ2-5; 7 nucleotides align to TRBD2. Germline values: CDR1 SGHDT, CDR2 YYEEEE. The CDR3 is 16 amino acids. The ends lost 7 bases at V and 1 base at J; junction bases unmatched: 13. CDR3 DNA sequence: TGTGCCAGCTCTCGGCGAGGGACTAACCTCCAAGAGACCCAGTACTTC. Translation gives CASSRRGTNLQETQYF.

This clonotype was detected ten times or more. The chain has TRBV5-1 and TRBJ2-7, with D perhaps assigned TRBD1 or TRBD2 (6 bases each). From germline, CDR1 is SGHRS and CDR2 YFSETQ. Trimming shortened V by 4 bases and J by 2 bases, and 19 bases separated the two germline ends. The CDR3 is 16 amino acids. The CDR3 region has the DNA TGCGCCAGCAGCCTCAATCGGGGGCGTGAGGCCTACGAGCAGTACTTC. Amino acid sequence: CASSLNRGREAYEQYF.

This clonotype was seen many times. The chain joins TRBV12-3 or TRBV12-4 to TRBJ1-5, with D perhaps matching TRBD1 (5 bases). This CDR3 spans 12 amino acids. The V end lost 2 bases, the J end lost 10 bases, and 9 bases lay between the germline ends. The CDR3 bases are TGTGCCAGCAGTTTATCTGACAGCCCCCAGCATTTT. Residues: CASSLSDSPQHF.

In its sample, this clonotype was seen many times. This chain's CDR3 is CAISGQTSGTGDTQYF. DNA of the CDR3: TGTGCCATCAGTGGCCAGACTAGCGGGACCGGAGATACGCAGTATTTT. V is TRBV10-3 and J is TRBJ2-3; 11 bases fit TRBD2. V trimming: 4 bases; J trimming: 5 bases; junction bases outside the gene matches: 8. Germline V gene sequence: CDR1 ENHRY, CDR2 SYGVKD. The CDR3 is 16 amino acids.

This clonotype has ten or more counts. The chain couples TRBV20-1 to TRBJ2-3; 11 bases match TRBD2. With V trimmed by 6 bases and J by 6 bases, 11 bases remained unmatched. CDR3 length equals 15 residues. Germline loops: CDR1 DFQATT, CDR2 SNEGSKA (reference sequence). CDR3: CSAPRASGRMDTQYF. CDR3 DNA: TGCAGTGCCCCTAGGGCTAGCGGGAGGATGGATACGCAGTATTTT.

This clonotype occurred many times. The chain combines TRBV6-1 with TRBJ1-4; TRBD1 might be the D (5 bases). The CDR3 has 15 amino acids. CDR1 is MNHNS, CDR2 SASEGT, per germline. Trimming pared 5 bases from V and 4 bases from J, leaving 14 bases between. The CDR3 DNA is TGTGCCAGCAGTCAAACCCAGGGATATAATGAAAAACTGTTTTTT. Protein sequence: CASSQTQGYNEKLFF.

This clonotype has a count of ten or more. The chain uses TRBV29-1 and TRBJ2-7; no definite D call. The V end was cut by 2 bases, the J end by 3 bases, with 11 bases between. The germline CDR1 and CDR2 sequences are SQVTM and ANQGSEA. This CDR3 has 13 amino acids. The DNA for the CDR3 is TGCAGCGTTGAACGGCTAAGCCGCTACGAGCAGTACTTC. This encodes CSVERLSRYEQYF.

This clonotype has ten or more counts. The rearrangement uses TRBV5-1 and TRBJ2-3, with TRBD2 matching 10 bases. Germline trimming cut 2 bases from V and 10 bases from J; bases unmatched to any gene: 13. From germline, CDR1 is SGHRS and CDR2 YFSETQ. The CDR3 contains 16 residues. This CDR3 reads CASSFGTSDIQASQYF. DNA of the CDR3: TGCGCCAGCAGCTTCGGGACTAGCGACATCCAGGCGTCGCAGTATTTT.

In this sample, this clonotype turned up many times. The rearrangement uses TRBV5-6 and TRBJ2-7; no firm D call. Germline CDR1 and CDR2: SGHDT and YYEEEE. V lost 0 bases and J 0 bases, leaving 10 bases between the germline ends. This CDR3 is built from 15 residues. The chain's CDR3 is CASSLAQKYSYEQYF. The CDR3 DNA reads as TGTGCCAGCAGCTTGGCACAGAAATACTCCTACGAGCAGTACTTC.

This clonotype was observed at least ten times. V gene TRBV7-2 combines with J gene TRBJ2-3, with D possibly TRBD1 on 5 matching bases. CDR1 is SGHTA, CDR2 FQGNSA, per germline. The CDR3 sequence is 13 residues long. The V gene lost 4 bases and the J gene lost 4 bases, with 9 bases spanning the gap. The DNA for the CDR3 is TGTGCCAGCAGCTCGGCAGGGCCAGATACGCAGTATTTT. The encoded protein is CASSSAGPDTQYF.

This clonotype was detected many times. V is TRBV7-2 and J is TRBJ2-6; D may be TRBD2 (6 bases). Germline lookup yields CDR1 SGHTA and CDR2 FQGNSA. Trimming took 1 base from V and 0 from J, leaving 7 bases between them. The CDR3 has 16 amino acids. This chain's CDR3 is CASSLVGGSGANVLTF. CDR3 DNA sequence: TGTGCCAGCAGCTTAGTGGGGGGCTCTGGGGCCAACGTCCTGACTTTC.

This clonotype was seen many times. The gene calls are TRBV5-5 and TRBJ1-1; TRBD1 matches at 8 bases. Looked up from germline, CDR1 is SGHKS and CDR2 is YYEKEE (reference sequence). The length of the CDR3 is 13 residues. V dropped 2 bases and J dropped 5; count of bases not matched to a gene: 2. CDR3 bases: TGTGCCAGCAGCTTTCGACAGGGGACTGAAGCTTTCTTT. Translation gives CASSFRQGTEAFF.

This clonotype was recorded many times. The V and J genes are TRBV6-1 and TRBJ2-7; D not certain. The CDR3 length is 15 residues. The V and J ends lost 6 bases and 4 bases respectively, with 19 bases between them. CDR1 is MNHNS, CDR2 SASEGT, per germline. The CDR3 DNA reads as TGTGCCAGCAGCGCAGAGGCTAGACGGAGTTACGAGCAGTACTTC. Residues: CASSAEARRSYEQYF.

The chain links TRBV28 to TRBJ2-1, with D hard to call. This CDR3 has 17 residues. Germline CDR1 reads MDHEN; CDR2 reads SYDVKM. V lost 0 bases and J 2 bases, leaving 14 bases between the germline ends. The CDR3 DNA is TGTGCCAGCAGTTTATGGGCCGGGCAGGTAGCCTACAATGAGCAGTTCTTC. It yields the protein CASSLWAGQVAYNEQFF.

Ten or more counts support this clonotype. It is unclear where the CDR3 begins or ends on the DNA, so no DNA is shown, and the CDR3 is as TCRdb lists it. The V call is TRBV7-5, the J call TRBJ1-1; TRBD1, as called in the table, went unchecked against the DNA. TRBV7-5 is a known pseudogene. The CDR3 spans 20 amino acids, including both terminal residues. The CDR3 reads CISVSEAYGGQGARNTEAFF.